This TCR beta chain originates from a study of a mutant IDH1 vaccine in newly diagnosed glioma. Background on the study: The study gave patients eight vaccinations in weeks 1, 3, 5, 7, 11, 15, 19, 23. Before enrollment, the patients had been treated with radiotherapy alone, temozolomide alone, or both together. Most of them had received both.

The CDR3 sequence is 13 residues long. Trimming stripped 3 bases from V and 3 bases from J, with 6 bases between. Germline V gives CDR1 MRHNA, CDR2 SNTAGT. Time point indicated: week 11, during vaccination. A single vaccine dose contained 300 ug of mutant IDH1 20-mer peptide, and topical imiquimod was used with it. To note about this clone: Its antigen is as yet unknown.

Here immunoSEQ multiplex PCR was the method, and the copy in TCRdb shows in-frame clones only, minus some. The sample lists more than 50,000 clones, 75% to 90% occurring once. The gene calls are TRBV6-4 and TRBJ1-5; no clear D. The receptor's source is a man aged 45 to 65 with glioma. The sample was PBMCs, taken from a glioma patient whose treatment included an IDH1 peptide vaccine. CDR3 amino acids: CASSEEFNQPQHF. CDR3 nucleotides: TGTGCCAGCAGTGAAGAGTTCAATCAGCCCCAGCATTTT.